The next 27 T cell receptor beta chains were all read from a single sample in a study of vaccination effects on CD4 cells after COVID-19. Antigen-specific CD4+ T cells expanded by the ViraFEST assay with viral peptide pools were then sequenced. Scientists isolated CD4+ T cells after a roughly 9-day culture period ended. Vaccine recipients had no previous SARS-CoV-2 infection; their nucleocapsid antibodies were negative. The antigens of these receptors remain unknown. Profiled with immunoSEQ multiplex PCR; TCRdb holds only in-frame clones, not every one. The sample contains about 73,000 clones, around 78% of which appear only once. Sequences were derived from CD4+ T cells from PBMCs cultured with SARS-CoV-2 spike peptides, sampled before COVID-19 vaccination. Source of these receptors: a human donor who received a COVID-19 vaccine.

J is TRBJ2-2 and V is TRBV6-2 or TRBV6-3, with TRBD1 identical over 9 bases. Per the germline V gene, CDR1 is MNHEY and CDR2 is SVGEGT. The CDR3 covers 16 residues. V lost 6 bases and J lost 3; bases outside the gene matches: 8. CDR3 amino acids: CASSPTGQGYTGELFF. The CDR3 DNA follows: TGTGCCAGCAGCCCTACGGGACAGGGCTACACCGGGGAGCTGTTTTTT.

The V call is TRBV5-1, the J call TRBJ2-6; D is ambiguous. CDR3 size: 13 residues. V was clipped by 0 bases and J by 4 bases, with 2 bases between them. The germline V gene has CDR1 SGHRS and CDR2 YFSETQ. The CDR3 DNA is TGCGCCAGCAGCTTGGCCGGGGCCAACGTCCTGACTTTC. The encoded protein is CASSLAGANVLTF. Full variable domain (outside the CDR3, taken from reference TRBV5-1 and TRBJ2-6): KAGVTQTPRYLIKTRGQQVTLSCSPISGHRSVSWYQQTPGQGLQFLFEYFSETQRNKGNFPGRFSGRQFSNSRSEMNVSTLELGDSALYLCASSLAGANVLTFGAGSRLTVL.

This chain uses TRBV7-3 with TRBJ2-4, with unresolved D. Germline CDR1 SGHTA, CDR2 FQGTGA. Trimming removed 8 bases from V and 2 bases from J, with 4 bases in between. This CDR3 is built from 11 residues. CDR3 in amino acids: CASPPKNIQYF. The CDR3 nucleotides are TGTGCCAGCCCCCCCAAAAACATTCAGTACTTC.

This chain joins TRBV7-2 and TRBJ2-3, with D maybe TRBD1 (6 bases). Germline CDR1 is SGHTA and CDR2 is FQGNSA. The length of the CDR3 is 16 residues. V was shortened by 1 base and J by 3 bases, with 14 bases between the two germline ends. The chain's CDR3 is CASSLGQGRGTDTQYF. In nucleotides, the CDR3 is TGTGCCAGCAGCTTAGGGCAGGGGCGCGGAACAGATACGCAGTATTTT.

This clone turned up a few times. The chain links TRBV5-4 to TRBJ1-4; D is uncertain. The germline gives CDR1 SGHNT, CDR2 YYREEE (reference sequence). This CDR3 region has 14 residues. V lost 4 bases and J 5 bases, leaving 12 bases between the germline ends. The CDR3 loop is CASSIPGGNEKLFF. DNA of the CDR3: TGTGCCAGCAGCATCCCGGGTGGGAATGAAAAACTGTTTTTT. Drawing the rest from reference TRBV5-4 and TRBJ1-4, the complete variable domain is ETGVTQSPTHLIKTRGQQVTLRCSSQSGHNTVSWYQQALGQGPQFIFQYYREEENGRGNFPPRFSGLQFPNYSSELNVNALELDDSALYLCASSIPGGNEKLFFGSGTQLSVL.

This clone was detected only a few times. V and J are TRBV5-3 and TRBJ2-7; D is unclear. TRBV5-3 is marked as an open reading frame, function uncertain. Deletions cut 4 bases from V and 2 bases from J, with 22 bases between. The CDR3 consists of 17 residues. For the CDR3, the DNA is TGTGCCAGAAGCCACCGACCGTGGTACTCCTTTCCCTACGAGCAGTACGTC. Translating gives CARSHRPWYSFPYEQYV.

The chain combines TRBV5-8 with TRBJ1-2; D not certain. This CDR3 has 13 amino acids. V was shortened by 0 bases and J by 4 bases, with 7 bases between the two germline ends. The germline V gene has CDR1 SGHTS and CDR2 YDEGEE. The CDR3 DNA sequence: TGTGCCAGCAGCTTGGGTCCTAGCTATGGCTACACCTTC. Translating it yields CASSLGPSYGYTF.

The J gene is TRBJ2-3, the V gene TRBV5-1, with 8 bases identical to TRBD2. V lost 2 bases, J lost 2 bases, and 4 bases stayed unmatched. The CDR3 is 15 amino acids. From germline, CDR1 is SGHRS and CDR2 YFSETQ. CDR3 amino acids: CASSLAGAITDTQYF. The CDR3, as DNA: TGCGCCAGCAGCTTAGCGGGGGCCATCACAGATACGCAGTATTTT.

The chain recombines TRBV2 with TRBJ2-3; 7 nucleotides agree with TRBD2. Trimming cost V 4 bases and J 1 base; bases outside gene matches: 2. The CDR3 runs 14 residues. Germline CDR1 and CDR2: SNHLY and FYNNEI. CDR3 in DNA: TGTGCCAGCAGTGTCCTAGCGGGCACAGATACGCAGTATTTT. Amino acid sequence: CASSVLAGTDTQYF.

The chain uses TRBV6-5 and TRBJ1-3, with 7 nucleotides matching TRBD1. CDR3 length: 12 amino acids. Germline CDR1 is MNHEY and CDR2 is SVGAGI. Unmatched junction bases numbered 3, after V lost 9 bases and J lost 4 bases. DNA of the CDR3: TGTGCCAGTTCGGACAGGGGAAACACCATATATTTT. Translating gives CASSDRGNTIYF.

This clone has a handful of counts. This rearrangement joins TRBV2 to TRBJ1-2; no firm D call. V was trimmed by 7 bases and J by 5 bases, leaving 8 bases between them. The CDR3 is 11 residues long. CDR1 SNHLY and CDR2 FYNNEI come from the germline V gene. CDR3 nucleotide sequence: TGTGCCAGCACCATAGCGTATGGCTACACCTTC. This translates into CASTIAYGYTF.

This clone was recorded once. This sequence joins TRBV18 and TRBJ2-7; TRBD2 is a possible D gene (5 bases). V was pared by 2 bases and J by 10 bases, with 18 bases between. The CDR3 runs to 14 residues. Germline CDR1 is KGHSH and CDR2 is LQKENI. In DNA, the CDR3 is TGTGCCAGCTCACCAAGTGGAGGACTCGGAAGACAGTACGTC. This gives the protein CASSPSGGLGRQYV.

This clone was detected ten times or more. The junction differs from germline at one of its ends, possibly a read error. This chain connects TRBV2 to TRBJ1-6, with 10 bases that match TRBD1. The CDR3 is made up of 16 amino acids. The V gene's germline CDR1 is SNHLY and CDR2 FYNNEI. CDR3: CASNPTGGQYSSPLHF. DNA of the CDR3: TGTGCCAGCAACCCGACAGGGGGCCAATATAGTTCACCCCTCCACTTT.

V gene TRBV28 combines with J gene TRBJ1-2; D is possibly TRBD1 (5 bases). From germline, CDR1 is MDHEN and CDR2 SYDVKM. Trimming took 1 base from V and 2 from J, leaving 11 bases between them. The length of the CDR3 is 15 residues. The chain's CDR3 is CASSLLTGLNYGYTF. CDR3 in DNA: TGTGCCAGCAGTTTATTAACAGGTTTAAACTATGGCTACACCTTC.

This clone came up a few times. The chain has TRBV4-1 and TRBJ2-2; 8 nucleotides match TRBD1. Germline loops: CDR1 MGHRA, CDR2 YSYEKL. After removal of 3 bases from V and 6 bases from J, the junction contained 6 bases not matched to a gene. This CDR3 spans 15 amino acids. CDR3 in amino acids: CASSQPGQGAGELFF. The CDR3 nucleotides are TGCGCCAGCAGCCAGCCCGGACAGGGTGCCGGGGAGCTGTTTTTT.

The chain uses TRBV30 and TRBJ2-1, with D unresolved. Per the germline V gene, CDR1 is GTSNPN and CDR2 is SVGIG (reference sequence). V was pared by 4 bases and J by 7 bases, with 11 bases between. The CDR3 is 12 amino acids. The CDR3 protein is CAWMVGKNEQFF. The CDR3, as DNA: TGTGCCTGGATGGTGGGTAAGAATGAGCAGTTCTTC.

The V gene is TRBV6-1, the J gene TRBJ1-4, with TRBD1 matching 8 bases. The CDR3 is 15 amino acids. With 3 bases clipped from V and 8 bases from J, the junction kept 8 bases outside the gene matches. Looked up from germline, CDR1 is MNHNS and CDR2 is SASEGT. In nucleotides, the CDR3 is TGTGCCAGCAGTGACGGCCAGGGGGCGAAAGAAAAACTGTTTTTT. Translated: CASSDGQGAKEKLFF.

The rearrangement joins TRBV3-1 (or the pseudogene TRBV3-2) to TRBJ1-5, with a tentative D call TRBD1 (6 bases). CDR1 is LGHDT, CDR2 YNNKEL, per germline (reference sequence). The CDR3 totals 12 residues. The V and J ends lost 6 bases and 9 bases respectively, with 12 bases between them. The CDR3 DNA reads TGTGCCAGCAGGAGGGAAGGGGGGCCCCAGCATTTT. As protein: CASRREGGPQHF.

This clone was recorded a few times. This rearrangement joins TRBV5-8 to TRBJ1-5, with a weak D call TRBD1 (5 bases). The CDR3 runs 17 residues. V dropped 0 bases and J dropped 0 bases, with 13 bases sitting between them. Looked up from germline, CDR1 is SGHTS and CDR2 is YDEGEE. This chain's CDR3 is CASSLASRGGSNQPQHF. DNA for the CDR3: TGTGCCAGCAGCTTGGCCTCGAGGGGAGGTAGCAATCAGCCCCAGCATTTT. The full variable domain, completed using reference TRBV5-8 and TRBJ1-5, is EAGVTQSPTHLIKTRGQQATLRCSPISGHTSVYWYQQALGLGLQFLLWYDEGEERNRGNFPPRFSGRQFPNYSSELNVNALELEDSALYLCASSLASRGGSNQPQHFGDGTRLSIL.

V is TRBV19 and J is TRBJ1-6, with D perhaps TRBD1 (6 bases). This CDR3 spans 19 amino acids. V lost 4 bases and J lost 0, with 19 bases in between. Germline-derived CDR1 and CDR2 are LNHDA and SQIVND (reference sequence). The CDR3 loop is CASSTTGHVISSYNSPLHF. CDR3 coding DNA: TGTGCCAGTAGTACCACGGGACACGTCATTAGCTCCTATAATTCACCCCTCCACTTT.

The genes are TRBV5-1 and TRBJ1-3; 9 bases line up with TRBD1. CDR1 and CDR2 from the germline V gene are SGHRS and YFSETQ. This CDR3 comprises 14 residues. Germline trimming cut 5 bases from V and 8 bases from J; bases unmatched to any gene: 8. As DNA, the CDR3 is TGCGCCAGCAGTTTGAGGACAGGGGCGGACACCATATATTTT. It translates to CASSLRTGADTIYF.

The chain recombines TRBV15 with TRBJ1-6; TRBD1 agrees at 7 bases. This CDR3 is 14 amino acids long. Germline CDR1 is LNHNV and CDR2 is YYDKDF (reference sequence). J was trimmed by 9 bases and V by 6 bases; bases with no gene match: 8. The CDR3 sequence: CATSRVGDSSPLHF. CDR3 nucleotides: TGTGCCACCAGTAGGGTGGGGGACAGTTCACCCCTCCACTTT.

This clone was picked up a small number of times. The rearrangement joins TRBV2 to TRBJ2-7, with D possibly TRBD2 on 6 matching bases. The V gene lost 4 bases and the J gene lost 2 bases, with 9 bases spanning the gap. Germline V gives CDR1 SNHLY, CDR2 FYNNEI. The CDR3 is 13 amino acids. The DNA of the CDR3 is TGTGCCAGCAGTGTTGGGGAGGCCTACGAGCAGTACGTC. Translation gives CASSVGEAYEQYV.

The chain combines TRBV12-3 or TRBV12-4 with TRBJ1-5; D is uncertain. Trimming pared 10 bases from V and 4 bases from J, leaving 14 bases between. There are 13 residues in the CDR3. DNA of the CDR3: TGTGCCACCACCCCGGGAACTAATCAGCCCCAGCATTTT. Amino acid sequence: CATTPGTNQPQHF.

In its sample, this clone was seen once. The J gene is TRBJ2-2, the V gene TRBV5-1; D is unresolved. Trimming stripped 1 base from V and 1 base from J, with 8 bases between. Germline V lookup: CDR1 SGHRS, CDR2 YFSETQ. There are 15 residues in the CDR3. The CDR3 DNA is TGCGCCAGCAGCTTGTTACCGCAGAACACCGGGGAGCTGTTTTTT. Residues: CASSLLPQNTGELFF.

The V and J genes are TRBV30 and TRBJ2-5; 10 nucleotides agree with TRBD2. The CDR3 is made up of 15 amino acids. The germline V gene has CDR1 GTSNPN and CDR2 SVGIG (reference sequence). Unmatched junction bases numbered 8, after V lost 2 bases and J lost 5 bases. CDR3 bases: TGTGCCTGGAGTCGTAGCGGGGGGACCCGGGAGACCCAGTACTTC. This encodes CAWSRSGGTRETQYF.

The V and J genes are TRBV6-5 and TRBJ1-3, with D possibly TRBD1 on 5 matching bases. The CDR3 covers 14 residues. The V and J ends lost 10 bases and 0 bases respectively, with 13 bases between them. Germline loops: CDR1 MNHEY, CDR2 SVGAGI. CDR3: CATHGTYSGNTIYF. CDR3 DNA: TGTGCCACACACGGGACTTACTCTGGAAACACCATATATTTT.